The entry below describes one T cell receptor (beta chain). The sample originates from a study of T cells in Graves' hyperthyroidism and ophthalmopathy. Germline values: CDR1 SGHAT, CDR2 FQDESV (reference sequence). The CDR3 runs 13 residues. Trimming left V 5 bases short and J 8 bases short, with 12 bases between. The source material, RNA transcripts, was used to amplify TCR beta CDR3 regions. HTBI primers drove first-round RT-PCR of the TCR CDR3. Each CDR3 protein gets one entry after TCRdb re-called the multiplex PCR reads with MiXCR. Among a few hundred thousand distinct CDR3 sequences listed, about 20% were seen once. Over 18 months, lack of ophthalmopathy progression marked Graves' hyperthyroidism as stable. Fresh peripheral blood, about 9.9 ml, yielded the PBMCs.

This receptor was obtained from a woman between 50 and 59 years old with Graves' hyperthyroidism. This chain joins TRBV11-1 and TRBJ1-4; no reliable D call. Sequencing used blood. The DNA for the CDR3 is TGTGCCAGCAGCCTCCGGGTTCACGAAAAACTGTTTTTT. Residues: CASSLRVHEKLFF.